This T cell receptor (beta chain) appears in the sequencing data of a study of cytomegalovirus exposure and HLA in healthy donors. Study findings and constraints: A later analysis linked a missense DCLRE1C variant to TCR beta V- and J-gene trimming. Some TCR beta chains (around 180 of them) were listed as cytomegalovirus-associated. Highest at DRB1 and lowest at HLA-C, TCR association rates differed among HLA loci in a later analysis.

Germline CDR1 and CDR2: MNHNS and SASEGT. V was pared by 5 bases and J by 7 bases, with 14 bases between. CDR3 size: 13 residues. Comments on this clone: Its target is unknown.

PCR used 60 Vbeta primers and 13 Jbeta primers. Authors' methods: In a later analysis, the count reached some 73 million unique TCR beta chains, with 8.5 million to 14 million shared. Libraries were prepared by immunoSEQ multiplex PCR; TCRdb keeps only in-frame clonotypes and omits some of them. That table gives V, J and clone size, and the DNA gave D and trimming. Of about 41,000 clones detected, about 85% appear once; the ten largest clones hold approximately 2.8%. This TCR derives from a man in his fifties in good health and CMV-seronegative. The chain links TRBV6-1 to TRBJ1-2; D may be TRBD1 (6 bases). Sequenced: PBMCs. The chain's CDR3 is CASSPTGFTGYTF. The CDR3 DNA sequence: TGTGCCAGCAGTCCCACAGGGTTCACTGGCTACACCTTC.